The 2 T cell receptor beta chains given below trace back to one sample, sequenced in a study of beta chain features in type 1 diabetes. Investigators reverse transcribed all isolated RNA, so they sequenced expressed TCRB transcripts. Method: immunoSEQ multiplex PCR; TCRdb's copy keeps in-frame clones and lacks some. The data contain 120,000 to 150,000 clones, roughly 10% of them seen just once; the ten biggest clones take up approximately 0.69%. Sequenced material: central memory CD4+ T cells from blood. Source of these receptors: a woman aged 40 to 50 in good health.

The sample holds a few counts of this clone. V and J are TRBV5-5 and TRBJ2-1; 7 bases fit TRBD1. From germline, CDR1 is SGHKS and CDR2 YYEKEE (reference sequence). The CDR3 totals 16 residues. Trimming at V came to 2 bases and at J to 0 bases, leaving 5 bases not matched to a gene. The CDR3: CASSFYRGSSYNEQFF. In nucleotides, the CDR3 is TGTGCCAGCAGCTTCTACAGGGGAAGCTCCTACAATGAGCAGTTCTTC.

This clone occurred a few times. J is TRBJ2-1 and V is TRBV12-5; 8 bases align to TRBD2. Germline loops: CDR1 LGHNT, CDR2 FRNRAP. This CDR3 contains 15 residues. V lost 2 bases to trimming and J lost 8 bases; unmatched junction nucleotides: 8. CDR3 sequence reads: CASGLIPNSGDEQFF. Written as DNA, the CDR3 is TGTGCTAGTGGTTTGATCCCCAATAGCGGGGATGAGCAGTTCTTC.